The sequence of this T cell receptor beta chain was determined in a study of blood T cell repertoires in COVID-19. Here immunoSEQ multiplex PCR was the method, and the copy in TCRdb shows in-frame clones only, minus some. In the table there are approximately 260,000 clones, around nine tenths of which are singletons. The CDR3 covers 16 residues. The chain employs TRBV21-1 and TRBJ2-1; the table gives TRBD2 as D, unverified against the DNA. TRBV21-1 is a known pseudogene. This TCR derives from a woman aged 40 to 55 who had recovered from COVID-19. Source material: peripheral blood. DNA for the CDR3: TGTGCCAGCAGCCACTTCTTAGCGGGAGACTACAATGAGCAGTTCTTC. The encoded protein is CASSHFLAGDYNEQFF.